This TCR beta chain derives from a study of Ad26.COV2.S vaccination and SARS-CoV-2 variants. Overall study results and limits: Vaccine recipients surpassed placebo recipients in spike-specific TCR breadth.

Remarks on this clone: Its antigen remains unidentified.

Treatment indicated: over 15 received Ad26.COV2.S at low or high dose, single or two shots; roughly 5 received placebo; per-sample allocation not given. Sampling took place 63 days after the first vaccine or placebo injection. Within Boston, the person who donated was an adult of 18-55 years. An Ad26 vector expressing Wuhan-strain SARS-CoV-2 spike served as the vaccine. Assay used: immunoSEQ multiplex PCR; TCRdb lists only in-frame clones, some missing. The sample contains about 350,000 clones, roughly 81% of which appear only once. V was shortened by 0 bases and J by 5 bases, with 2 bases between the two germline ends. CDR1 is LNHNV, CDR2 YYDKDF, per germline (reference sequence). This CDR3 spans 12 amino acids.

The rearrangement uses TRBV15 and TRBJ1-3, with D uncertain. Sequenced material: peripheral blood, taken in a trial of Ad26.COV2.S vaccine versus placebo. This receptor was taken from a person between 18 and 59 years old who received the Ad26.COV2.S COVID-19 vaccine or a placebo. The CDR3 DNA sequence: TGTGCCACCAGCAGAGATCGAAACACCATATATTTT. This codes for CATSRDRNTIYF.